This T cell receptor beta chain was identified in a study of molecular identifiers for immune sequencing clone quantification. Study-level information: RNA, taken in replicates from approximately 20,000 or 98,000 naive CD8 cells, was split five ways, with four sequenced. Broader study findings: Clones that had above 20 RNA copies took up over 97% of effector molecules but under 1% in naive cells.

Preparation of the bulk TCR libraries relied on previously described methods and listed TCR primers. TCRdb processed the PCR reads anew with MiXCR; each CDR3 protein has one entry. Found here are about 640,000 distinct CDR3 sequences, about 20% of them singletons; the top ten hold around 0.9%. This clonotype was counted at least ten times. The antigen is undetermined. Germline V gene data show CDR1 as SGDLS and CDR2 as YYNGEE. Deletions cut 0 bases from V and 4 bases from J, with 8 bases between. This CDR3 has 14 amino acids. A CD8+CD4-CCR7+CD45RA+ phenotype served as the sorting definition for naive CD8 T cells.

This TCR was recovered from a human donor in good health. Some libraries in this study had Jurkat cell RNA spiked in. The V call is TRBV9, the J call TRBJ1-3; D call uncertain. Input material: naive CD8+ T cells from blood, with Jurkat cell RNA spiked in. Described subset: FACS-sorted CD8+CD4-CCR7+CD45RA+ naive T cells. Here the CDR3 DNA reads TGTGCCAGCAGCGTAGCCAATTCCGGAAACACCATATATTTT. Translating gives CASSVANSGNTIYF.